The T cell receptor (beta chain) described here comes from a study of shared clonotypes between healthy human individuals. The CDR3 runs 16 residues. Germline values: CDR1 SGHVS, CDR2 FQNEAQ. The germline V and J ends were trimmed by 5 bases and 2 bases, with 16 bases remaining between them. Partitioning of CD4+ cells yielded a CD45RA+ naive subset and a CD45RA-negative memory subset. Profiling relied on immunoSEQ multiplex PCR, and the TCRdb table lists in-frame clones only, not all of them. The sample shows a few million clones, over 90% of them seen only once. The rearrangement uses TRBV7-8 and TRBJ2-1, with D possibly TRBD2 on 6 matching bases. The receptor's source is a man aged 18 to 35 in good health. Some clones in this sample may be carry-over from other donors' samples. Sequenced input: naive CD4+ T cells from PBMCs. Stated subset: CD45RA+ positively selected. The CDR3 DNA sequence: TGTGCCAGCAGCCCATTAGCGGCCTCCACCTACAATGAGCAGTTCTTC. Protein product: CASSPLAASTYNEQFF.